Below are 10 T cell receptor beta chains sequenced from a single sample in a study of PD-L1 blockade in urothelial cancer. Indicated time point: pretreatment peripheral blood. Only in-frame clones appear in the TCRdb table, and some are missing; sequencing was by immunoSEQ multiplex PCR. The sample gives approximately 90,000 clones, roughly 89% of which show up once; around 2.1% is in the top ten. Sequencing was performed on PBMCs, taken around atezolizumab (anti-PD-L1) treatment. The receptors originated from a man in his 60s with urothelial cancer.

The rearrangement links TRBV21-1 to TRBJ1-2; TRBD1, as called in the table, went unchecked against the DNA. TRBV21-1 is a recognized pseudogene. The CDR3 is made up of 14 amino acids. CDR3 nucleotides: TGTGCCAGCAGCAAAGAGACAGTGAGCTATGGCTACACCTTC. It specifies CASSKETVSYGYTF.

CDR3 in amino acids: CASSLDGGFYSGANVLTF. The CDR3 bases are TGTGCCAGCAGCTTAGACGGAGGTTTTTACTCTGGGGCCAACGTCCTGACTTTC. The V call is TRBV7-2, the J call TRBJ2-6; D possibly corresponds to TRBD2 (5 bases). This CDR3 region has 18 residues. V lost 1 base, J lost 0 bases, and 13 bases lay in between. Germline assignment: CDR1 SGHTA and CDR2 FQGNSA.

This chain uses TRBV7-9 with TRBJ1-5, with D maybe TRBD1 (5 bases). The germline gives CDR1 SEHNR, CDR2 FQNEAQ (reference sequence). The CDR3 contains 16 residues. V was pared by 1 base and J by 3 bases, with 13 bases between. In nucleotides, the CDR3 is TGTGCCAGCAGCTTAGGGGGCCCGGGGGTCAATCAGCCCCAGCATTTT. Translated: CASSLGGPGVNQPQHF. Full variable domain (rest looked up from reference TRBV7-9 and TRBJ1-5): DTGVSQNPRHKITKRGQNVTFRCDPISEHNRLYWYRQTLGQGPEFLTYFQNEAQLEKSRLLSDRFSAERPKGSFSTLEIQRTEQGDSAMYLCASSLGGPGVNQPQHFGDGTRLSIL.

This sequence joins TRBV6-5 and TRBJ1-5, with D perhaps TRBD1 (5 bases). CDR1 is MNHEY and CDR2 is SVGAGI in the germline V gene. The CDR3 consists of 13 residues. V was pared by 2 bases and J by 4 bases, with 6 bases between. The CDR3 DNA follows: TGTGCCAGCAGTTACAGGGGAAATCAGCCCCAGCATTTT. Amino acid sequence: CASSYRGNQPQHF.

This chain links TRBV28 with TRBJ1-4; D gene unclear. Germline values: CDR1 MDHEN, CDR2 SYDVKM. The CDR3 spans 12 residues. V lost 2 bases, J lost 6 bases, and 4 bases lay in between. The chain's CDR3 is CASSLEDEKLFF. For the CDR3, the DNA is TGTGCCAGCAGTTTAGAGGATGAAAAACTGTTTTTT.

The chain carries TRBV5-1 and TRBJ1-2; the D gene is possibly TRBD1 (5 bases). The CDR3 has 16 amino acids. V was trimmed by 4 bases and J by 5 bases, leaving 21 bases between them. Germline values: CDR1 SGHRS, CDR2 YFSETQ. The CDR3 loop is CASSLLPAGDPYGYTF. CDR3 nucleotide sequence: TGCGCCAGCAGCCTGCTTCCCGCGGGGGACCCTTATGGCTACACCTTC.

The rearrangement links TRBV7-2 to TRBJ2-5; D unresolved. From germline, CDR1 is SGHTA and CDR2 FQGNSA. Trimming removed 1 base from V and 2 bases from J, with 23 bases in between. This CDR3 comprises 19 residues. This chain's CDR3 is CASSLVAGKGLSEQETQYF. CDR3 nucleotides: TGTGCCAGCAGCTTAGTGGCCGGTAAAGGTTTGAGCGAACAAGAGACCCAGTACTTC.

The V call is TRBV18, the J call TRBJ2-7; the match to TRBD1 covers 7 bases. Per germline, CDR1 KGHSH and CDR2 LQKENI. CDR3 size: 13 residues. V gave up 3 bases and J gave up 6 bases; unmatched junction bases: 5. The CDR3 here is CASSPQGGGEQYF. CDR3 nucleotides: TGTGCCAGCTCACCCCAAGGGGGCGGCGAGCAGTACTTC.

J is TRBJ1-3 and V is TRBV5-4, with TRBD1 identical over 11 bases. V trimming: 2 bases; J trimming: 4 bases; junction bases outside the gene matches: 2. Germline CDR1 and CDR2: SGHNT and YYREEE (reference sequence). The CDR3 length is 15 residues. The CDR3 sequence is CASSFGQGAGNTIYF. Written as DNA, the CDR3 is TGTGCCAGCAGCTTTGGACAGGGGGCAGGAAACACCATATATTTT.

The CDR3 region has the DNA TGTGCCAGCAGTTACTCGTCGGACACTACAAACACCATATATTTT. It specifies CASSYSSDTTNTIYF. This chain joins TRBV6-5 and TRBJ1-3, with D possibly being TRBD1 (5 bases). The CDR3 spans 15 residues. The germline gives CDR1 MNHEY, CDR2 SVGAGI. V lost 0 bases and J 6 bases, leaving 12 bases between the germline ends.